Listed here are 3 T cell receptor beta chains from one sample, sequenced in a study of CD8+ T cells in alopecia areata. RNA was isolated and reverse transcribed to cDNA, the sequencing template. The assay was immunoSEQ multiplex PCR, and TCRdb's table has in-frame clones only and misses some. The table has about 100,000 clones, approximately 59% seen once. Sequencing input: CD8+ T cells sorted from blood. All receptors derive from a human donor in good health.

The chain employs TRBV2 and TRBJ2-7; 8 nucleotides line up with TRBD2. Germline values: CDR1 SNHLY, CDR2 FYNNEI. This CDR3 is 17 amino acids long. V lost 5 bases to trimming and J lost 2 bases; unmatched junction nucleotides: 14. The CDR3 sequence is CASSIHVSGLGTYEQYF. For the CDR3, the DNA is TGTGCCAGCAGTATACATGTGTCGGGACTAGGTACCTACGAGCAGTACTTC.

The chain has TRBV2 and TRBJ1-1; 9 bases line up with TRBD1. J gave up 5 bases and V 0 bases, and 4 bases lay outside the gene matches. The CDR3 totals 15 residues. Germline V gene lookup returns CDR1 SNHLY and CDR2 FYNNEI. Written as DNA, the CDR3 is TGTGCCAGCAGTGAAGCACAGGGGGCATGGACTGAAGCTTTCTTT. It encodes CASSEAQGAWTEAFF.

J is TRBJ2-4 and V is TRBV7-8; 14 nucleotides line up with TRBD2. Losses at the gene ends were 5 bases for V and 7 bases for J; bases not matched to a gene: 7. Looked up from germline, CDR1 is SGHVS and CDR2 is FQNEAQ. The CDR3 has 16 amino acids. The CDR3 coding sequence is TGTGCCAGCAGCCGTCGACTAGCGGGGGGGTTTAACATTCAGTACTTC. This gives the protein CASSRRLAGGFNIQYF.